This T cell receptor beta chain was documented in a study of T cell responses to AZD1222 COVID-19 vaccine. The CDR3 has 16 residues. CDR1 is MNHEY, CDR2 SMNVEV, per germline (reference sequence). V was cut by 4 bases and J by 0 bases, with 15 bases left in between. Here immunoSEQ multiplex PCR was the method, and the copy in TCRdb shows in-frame clones only, minus some. In the table there are 150,000 or so clones, around 93% of which are singletons. This TCR came from an adult in good health. The chain employs TRBV27 and TRBJ1-1; the D gene is possibly TRBD1 (5 bases). The starting material was peripheral blood, obtained on day 0 of AZD1222 vaccination. The CDR3 DNA reads TGTGCCAGCAGTTCCCTGACAGCCATTATGAACACTGAAGCTTTCTTT. Translated, it gives CASSSLTAIMNTEAFF.